The 24 T cell receptor beta chains listed next were all sequenced from one sample in a study of T cell changes during pregnancy in multiple sclerosis. Only in-frame clones appear in the TCRdb table, and some are missing; sequencing was by immunoSEQ multiplex PCR. The sample lists approximately 70,000 clones, around 90% occurring once. The sequences come from peripheral blood, collected in the first trimester of pregnancy. The receptors come from a female donor in good health, enrolled as a control in a pregnancy study.

V gene TRBV14 combines with J gene TRBJ2-1; tentatively, D is TRBD2 (6 bases). CDR3 length equals 15 residues. The V gene lost 1 base and the J gene lost 4 bases, with 11 bases spanning the gap. The V gene's germline CDR1 is SGHDN and CDR2 FVKESK. CDR3 sequence: CASSQGLAQYNEQFF. The CDR3 coding sequence is TGTGCCAGCAGCCAAGGCCTAGCGCAGTACAATGAGCAGTTCTTC.

The chain has TRBV5-4 and TRBJ1-2, with D possibly TRBD1 on 5 matching bases. Trimming shortened V by 0 bases and J by 8 bases, and 14 bases separated the two germline ends. Germline V gives CDR1 SGHNT, CDR2 YYREEE (reference sequence). CDR3 size: 14 residues. The CDR3 DNA follows: TGTGCCAGCAGCTTGGAAAGGGGATGGGGAGGCTACACCTTC. As protein: CASSLERGWGGYTF.

The chain recombines TRBV15 with TRBJ2-7, with D possibly matching TRBD2 (6 bases). Germline CDR1 LNHNV, CDR2 YYDKDF (reference sequence). V shed 3 bases and J shed 6 bases, with 12 bases lying between them. The CDR3 covers 13 residues. This CDR3 is CATSSAGPSEQYF. The CDR3 nucleotides read TGTGCCACCAGCAGCGCGGGACCTAGCGAGCAGTACTTC.

The chain recombines TRBV5-1 with TRBJ2-7; 14 bases fit TRBD2. Germline lookup yields CDR1 SGHRS and CDR2 YFSETQ. After removal of 0 bases from V and 0 bases from J, the junction contained 8 bases not matched to a gene. This CDR3 is 19 amino acids long. This CDR3 is CASSLGGTSGSISSYEQYF. The CDR3 DNA sequence: TGCGCCAGCAGCTTGGGAGGGACTAGCGGGAGTATCTCCTCCTACGAGCAGTACTTC.

This clone was observed a handful of times. The chain couples TRBV4-1 to TRBJ1-5; no clear D gene. The CDR3 is 14 amino acids. Trimming pared 4 bases from V and 0 bases from J, leaving 7 bases between. Germline CDR1 MGHRA, CDR2 YSYEKL. The CDR3 protein is CASSPDYSNQPQHF. DNA of the CDR3: TGCGCCAGCAGCCCGGACTATAGCAATCAGCCCCAGCATTTT.

The J gene is TRBJ2-5, the V gene TRBV6-5, with D unclear. Trimming shortened V by 1 base and J by 4 bases, and 7 bases separated the two germline ends. CDR3 length: 13 amino acids. Germline-derived CDR1 and CDR2 are MNHEY and SVGAGI. The CDR3 spells CASSYLAGETQYF. The CDR3 DNA is TGTGCCAGCAGTTACTTAGCCGGAGAGACCCAGTACTTC.

The gene calls are TRBV19 and TRBJ1-1; D is unclear. From germline, CDR1 is LNHDA and CDR2 SQIVND (reference sequence). V was cut by 3 bases and J by 6 bases, with 11 bases left in between. This CDR3 has 13 amino acids. DNA for the CDR3: TGTGCCAGTAGTATGGCCCCGGGAGCTGAAGCTTTCTTT. Protein sequence: CASSMAPGAEAFF.

V and J are TRBV7-2 and TRBJ1-4; D might be TRBD1 (5 bases). CDR1 is SGHTA, CDR2 FQGNSA, per germline. The CDR3 covers 15 residues. V lost 5 bases to trimming and J lost 7 bases, with 17 bases between them. CDR3 sequence: CASSKTVTPGEKLFF. The CDR3 nucleotides read TGTGCCAGCAGCAAGACAGTCACGCCGGGTGAAAAACTGTTTTTT. The complete variable domain, with remaining parts taken from reference TRBV7-2 and TRBJ1-4, reads GAGVSQSPSNKVTEKGKDVELRCDPISGHTALYWYRQSLGQGLEFLIYFQGNSAPDKSGLPSDRFSAERTGGSVSTLTIQRTQQEDSAVYLCASSKTVTPGEKLFFGSGTQLSVL.

V is TRBV2 and J is TRBJ2-7; 9 nucleotides line up with TRBD1. V was pared by 8 bases and J by 1 base, with 6 bases of the junction left unmatched. Germline V gene sequence: CDR1 SNHLY, CDR2 FYNNEI. The CDR3 consists of 14 residues. The CDR3 nucleotides read TGTGCCAGCTGGGGACAGGGAATTTCCTACGAGCAGTACTTC. It encodes CASWGQGISYEQYF.

This rearrangement joins TRBV2 to TRBJ1-5, with 7 nucleotides matching TRBD1. CDR3 length equals 14 residues. Unmatched junction bases numbered 5, after V lost 3 bases and J lost 6 bases. Germline values: CDR1 SNHLY, CDR2 FYNNEI. CDR3 residues: CASSEDRMSQPQHF. In DNA form, the CDR3 reads TGTGCCAGCAGTGAGGACAGGATGAGTCAGCCCCAGCATTTT.

The gene calls are TRBV28 and TRBJ1-5, with a possible D match to TRBD1 (6 bases). Germline V lookup: CDR1 MDHEN, CDR2 SYDVKM. Trimming pared 7 bases from V and 0 bases from J, leaving 16 bases between. This CDR3 has 16 residues. CDR3 sequence (DNA): TGTGCCAGCACCCGTAGGACAGTTTTTAGCAATCAGCCCCAGCATTTT. Protein product: CASTRRTVFSNQPQHF.

The chain joins TRBV29-1 to TRBJ1-4; unclear D gene. Trimming cost V 5 bases and J 0 bases, with 4 bases left between them. Germline V CDR1 and CDR2: SQVTM, ANQGSEA. This CDR3 has 12 residues. The chain's CDR3 is CSVRATNEKLFF. DNA for the CDR3: TGCAGCGTTCGGGCAACTAATGAAAAACTGTTTTTT.

V gene TRBV19 combines with J gene TRBJ1-4, with D possibly matching TRBD1 (5 bases). The germline V gene encodes CDR1 LNHDA and CDR2 SQIVND (reference sequence). The CDR3 extends over 15 amino acids. Trimming stripped 3 bases from V and 6 bases from J, with 14 bases between. The chain's CDR3 is CASSIRSGHYEKLFF. CDR3 sequence (DNA): TGTGCCAGTAGTATTCGAAGTGGACATTATGAAAAACTGTTTTTT. Drawing the rest from reference TRBV19 and TRBJ1-4, the complete variable domain is DGGITQSPKYLFRKEGQNVTLSCEQNLNHDAMYWYRQDPGQGLRLIYYSQIVNDFQKGDIAEGYSVSREKKESFPLTVTSAQKNPTAFYLCASSIRSGHYEKLFFGSGTQLSVL.

J is TRBJ1-1 and V is TRBV18; 12 nucleotides match TRBD1. Trimming at V came to 6 bases and at J to 4 bases, leaving 6 bases not matched to a gene. This CDR3 has 15 residues. Germline values: CDR1 KGHSH, CDR2 LQKENI. The CDR3 here is CASSPGQGAVTEAFF. CDR3 sequence (DNA): TGTGCCAGCTCTCCGGGACAGGGGGCGGTCACTGAAGCTTTCTTT.

The chain couples TRBV2 to TRBJ2-3; weak D call: TRBD2 (5 bases). V was pared by 5 bases and J by 4 bases, with 13 bases between. The germline V gene has CDR1 SNHLY and CDR2 FYNNEI. The CDR3 covers 14 residues. As DNA, the CDR3 is TGTGCCAGCAGTCTGAGGGAGTTTTCAGATACGCAGTATTTT. As protein: CASSLREFSDTQYF.

The rearrangement joins TRBV7-9 to TRBJ1-3; unclear D gene. Trimming pared 5 bases from V and 1 base from J, leaving 15 bases between. The CDR3 runs to 16 residues. CDR1 is SEHNR, CDR2 FQNEAQ, per germline (reference sequence). The CDR3 DNA sequence: TGTGCCAGCAGCCCCCCCCCAGGAATGTCTGGAAACACCATATATTTT. It yields the protein CASSPPPGMSGNTIYF.

The V and J genes are TRBV7-2 and TRBJ2-2; 7 nucleotides align to TRBD2. Germline V gene data show CDR1 as SGHTA and CDR2 as FQGNSA. The J segment lost 6 bases and the V segment lost 1 base, leaving 2 bases of the junction unmatched. There are 14 residues in the CDR3. The CDR3 reads CASSLGGSPGELFF. CDR3 coding DNA: TGTGCCAGCAGCTTAGGCGGGAGCCCCGGGGAGCTGTTTTTT.

The chain is built from TRBV15 and TRBJ1-4; 8 bases agree with TRBD1. The CDR3 is 15 amino acids. The germline gives CDR1 LNHNV, CDR2 YYDKDF (reference sequence). V shed 2 bases, J shed 5 bases, and the junction held 4 bases outside the gene matches. CDR3 in amino acids: CATSRLTGVNEKLFF. The CDR3 DNA follows: TGTGCCACCAGCAGACTGACAGGGGTGAATGAAAAACTGTTTTTT.

This clone was recorded once. The chain combines TRBV25-1 with TRBJ2-7; tentatively, D is TRBD1 (6 bases). The CDR3 runs 14 residues. The V end was cut by 6 bases, the J end by 4 bases, with 16 bases between. Germline CDR1 is MGHDK and CDR2 is SYGVNS. CDR3 sequence (DNA): TGTGCCAGCAGCCCCGCAGGGGATTGGTACGAGCAGTACTTC. It specifies CASSPAGDWYEQYF.

Note on this clone: One end of the junction fails to match germline, which may point to a read error. The chain uses TRBV29-1 and TRBJ1-5; 9 bases line up with TRBD1. The CDR3 runs to 13 residues. In germline, CDR1 is SQVTM, CDR2 ANQGSEA. CDR3 loop: CSVTGGGGQPRHF. As DNA, the CDR3 is TGCAGCGTTACAGGGGGCGGAGGTCAGCCCCGGCATTTT.

This rearrangement joins TRBV27 to TRBJ2-1; TRBD1 aligns across 9 bases. V gave up 7 bases and J gave up 7 bases; unmatched junction bases: 11. Germline CDR1 MNHEY, CDR2 SMNVEV (reference sequence). There are 15 residues in the CDR3. DNA of the CDR3: TGTGCCAGCACGCCCAGACAGGGGGGTAGGAATGAGCAGTTCTTC. Translated, it gives CASTPRQGGRNEQFF.

In this sample, this clone turned up once. V is TRBV5-1 and J is TRBJ2-1, with 13 bases aligning to TRBD2. Germline trimming cut 4 bases from V and 5 bases from J; bases unmatched to any gene: 3. The germline gives CDR1 SGHRS, CDR2 YFSETQ. CDR3 length: 15 residues. CDR3 residues: CASSTGTSGNNEQFF. The CDR3 nucleotides are TGCGCCAGCAGCACCGGGACTAGCGGGAACAATGAGCAGTTCTTC. Based on the CDR3 plus reference TRBV5-1 and TRBJ2-1, the full variable domain is KAGVTQTPRYLIKTRGQQVTLSCSPISGHRSVSWYQQTPGQGLQFLFEYFSETQRNKGNFPGRFSGRQFSNSRSEMNVSTLELGDSALYLCASSTGTSGNNEQFFGPGTRLTVL.

This chain connects TRBV2 to TRBJ1-1; D is unclear. Trimming cost V 11 bases and J 1 base, with 8 bases left between them. Germline V gene sequence: CDR1 SNHLY, CDR2 FYNNEI. CDR3 length: 11 residues. The CDR3 DNA reads as TGTGCCGTTCGTAGGAACACTGAAGCTTTCTTT. It is translated as CAVRRNTEAFF.

This clone has a single count. The chain employs TRBV7-8 and TRBJ1-5, with D unclear. Germline V gene sequence: CDR1 SGHVS, CDR2 FQNEAQ. With 10 bases removed from V and 3 bases from J, the gap between germline ends came to 13 bases. CDR3 length: 13 residues. The CDR3 region has the DNA TGTGCCACCTCTCGAGGGTACAATCAGCCCCAGCATTTT. It codes for CATSRGYNQPQHF.